A selection of T cell receptor beta chains follows, all from one sample in a study of T cell repertoires in cytomegalovirus infection. TCRdb analysed the reads with MiXCR anew, one entry per CDR3 protein. The sample lists about 400,000 distinct CDR3 sequences, roughly 18% seen once, with 8.7% in the top ten. The sample was PBMCs. The receptors shown here come from a human donor in good health (CMV status not recorded). Some clones in this sample may be carry-over from other donors' samples. CDR3s include the opening cysteine and the closing phenylalanine or tryptophan. Clone sizes are given selectively: once, few, many, or a class where the clone is expanded.

14,-,TRBV2,TRBJ2-7,CASRPGQGSGEQYF
16,many,TRBV7-2,TRBJ2-5,CASRRGLAGGRETQYF
15,many,TRBV7-2,TRBJ1-4,CASSRQGATNEKLFF
14,many,TRBV6-1,TRBJ2-7,CASRQGAGGKEQYF
16,-,TRBV20-1,TRBJ2-1,CSASRTSGSPHSEQFF
14,-,TRBV12-3/TRBV12-4,TRBJ1-1,CASSLGQVWTEAFF
15,few,TRBV4-1,TRBJ1-5,CASSQDPYSNQPQHF
15,-,TRBV6-2/TRBV6-3,TRBJ1-5,CASSYSMVRDQPQHF
13,few,TRBV30,TRBJ1-5,CAWQGQGNQPQHF
16,-,TRBV30,TRBJ2-5,CAWSVLLAGGPQTQYF
16,few,TRBV7-2,TRBJ1-3,CASSLHGTVSGNTIYF
14,many,TRBV7-2,TRBJ2-1,CASSSGRGAGEQFF
11,few,TRBV7-9,TRBJ2-3,CASVGPDTQYF
17,few,TRBV20-1,TRBJ2-5,CSARDIGAGGVQETQYF
14,few,TRBV12-3/TRBV12-4,TRBJ2-3,CASKIGSSTDTQYF
14,many,TRBV7-2,TRBJ2-7,CASSLIWDSYEQYF
17,once,TRBV2,TRBJ2-4,CASSESPGQQIKNIQYF
12,-,TRBV10-1,TRBJ1-3,CASSEGSGTIYF
13,-,TRBV20-1,TRBJ2-5,CSAEKAGQETQYF
13,many,TRBV7-2,TRBJ1-4,CASSLTTYEKLFF
16,few,TRBV7-6,TRBJ2-5,CASSLSRSVIQETQYF
16,-,TRBV19,TRBJ1-1,CASTPQGSSTNTEAFF
16,-,TRBV20-1,TRBJ2-7,CSASRSRTGYSYEQYF
17,-,TRBV5-1,TRBJ2-7,CASSPTWKDRGSYEQYF